The clone carrying this TCR beta chain was picked up one time. Its antigen is not known. The data originate from a study of T cell responses to AZD1222 COVID-19 vaccine. Regarding the study as a whole: Only a handful of AZD1222 recipients, more than five in all, had baseline seropositivity.

Sequenced by immunoSEQ multiplex PCR; TCRdb stores in-frame clones only, minus some. There are 100,000 to 150,000 clones in the sample; 80% to 90% occur only once, and roughly 20% lies in the top ten. V lost 4 bases and J lost 3; bases outside the gene matches: 10. CDR1 and CDR2 (germline): SNHLY, FYNNEI. This CDR3 has 16 residues. The receptor's source is an adult in good health. The sample consisted of peripheral blood, taken on day 0 of MenACWY control vaccination. J is TRBJ2-5 and V is TRBV2; 8 nucleotides agree with TRBD1. The CDR3 sequence: CASSVGFGQGEETQYF. CDR3 nucleotides: TGTGCCAGCAGTGTGGGGTTCGGACAGGGAGAAGAGACCCAGTACTTC. The full variable domain, its missing parts supplied by reference TRBV2 and TRBJ2-5, is EPEVTQTPSHQVTQMGQEVILRCVPISNHLYFYWYRQILGQKVEFLVSFYNNEISEKSEIFDDQFSVERPDGSNFTLKIRSTKLEDSAMYFCASSVGFGQGEETQYFGPGTRLLVL.